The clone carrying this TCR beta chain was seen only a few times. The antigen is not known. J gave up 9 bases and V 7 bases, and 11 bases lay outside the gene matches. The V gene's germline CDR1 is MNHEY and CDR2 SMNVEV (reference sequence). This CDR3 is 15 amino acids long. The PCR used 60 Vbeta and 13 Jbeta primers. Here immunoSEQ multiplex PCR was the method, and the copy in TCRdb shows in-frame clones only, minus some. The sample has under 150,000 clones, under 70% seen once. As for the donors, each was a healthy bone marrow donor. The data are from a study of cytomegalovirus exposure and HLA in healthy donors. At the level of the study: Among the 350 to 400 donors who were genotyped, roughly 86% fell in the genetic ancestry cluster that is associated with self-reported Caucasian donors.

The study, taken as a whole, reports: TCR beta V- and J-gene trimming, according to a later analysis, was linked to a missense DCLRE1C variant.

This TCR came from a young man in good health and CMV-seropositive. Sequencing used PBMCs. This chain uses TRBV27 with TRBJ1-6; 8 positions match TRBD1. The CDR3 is CASTRTGGLGSPLHF. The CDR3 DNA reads TGTGCCAGCACGCGAACAGGGGGTTTAGGTTCACCCCTCCACTTT.